Listed below are T cell receptor beta chains from one sample, sequenced in a study of blood T cell repertoires in COVID-19. Using immunoSEQ multiplex PCR, the repertoire was profiled, and TCRdb retains in-frame clones only, with some absent. This sample yields approximately 61,000 clones, of which roughly 71% are seen a single time; 25% to 35% belongs to the top ten. The sequenced sample was peripheral blood. Source of these receptors: a human donor in a cohort sampled during active COVID-19. The CDR3 runs from the conserved cysteine through the conserved F or W. A D gene is named only where the DNA matches it firmly. Clone size is not always given. Where it is, it says once, few, many or a class for expanded clones.

>TRBV3-1/TRBV3-2|TRBJ2-2|-|-
TGTGCCAGCAGCCAAAAACTCCTGAACACCGGGGAGCTGTTTTTT
CASSQKLLNTGELFF
>TRBV12-3/TRBV12-4|TRBJ1-3|-|-
TGTGCCAGCGCCCAACTCCTTGGAAACACCATATATTTT
CASAQLLGNTIYF
>TRBV3-1/TRBV3-2|TRBJ2-2|-|-
TGTGCCAGCAGCCCCAGACTTAGCACCGGGGAGCTGTTTTTT
CASSPRLSTGELFF
>TRBV19|TRBJ1-5|-|-
TGTGCCAGTAGTACCCCTATGGAGGGCAATCAGCCCCAGCATTTT
CASSTPMEGNQPQHF
>TRBV6-5|TRBJ1-4|-|-
TGTGCCAGCAGTTATCGGCAGGGAAGAGAAAAACTGTTTTTT
CASSYRQGREKLFF
>TRBV11-2|TRBJ1-1|few|TRBD1
TGTGCCACCTGGGACAGGGATTACACTGAAGCTTTCTTT
CATWDRDYTEAFF
>TRBV5-6|TRBJ1-1|-|TRBD1
TGTGCCAGCAGCTTGGAGGGACAGGGGGCTAACACTGAAGCTTTCTTT
CASSLEGQGANTEAFF
>TRBV3-1/TRBV3-2|TRBJ2-2|-|-
TGTGCCAGCAGCCAAGCCAGGCAAAACACCGGGGAGCTGTTTTTT
CASSQARQNTGELFF
>TRBV27|TRBJ2-7|-|TRBD1
TGTGCCAGCAGTTTATCGGCGGCAGGGGGCGCGTACGAGCAGTACTTC
CASSLSAAGGAYEQYF
>TRBV10-3|TRBJ1-2|-|TRBD1
TGTGCCATCAGTGAGGATATAAGGGACAGTCACTATGGCTACACCTTC
CAISEDIRDSHYGYTF
>TRBV19|TRBJ2-1|-|TRBD2
TGTGCCAGTAGTATTCTGCGGGAGGGCAGGAATGAGCAGTTCTTC
CASSILREGRNEQFF
>TRBV18|TRBJ2-7|-|-
TGTGCCAGCTCACCAAACCGCCCTGGGCAGGGTTCCTACGAGCAGTACTTC
CASSPNRPGQGSYEQYF
>TRBV9|TRBJ2-3|-|-
TGTGCCAGCAGCTACTCAGATACGCAGTATTTT
CASSYSDTQYF
>TRBV27|TRBJ1-1|-|TRBD1
TGTGCCAGCGGGCGGACAGGGGGTCGTACTGAAGCTTTCTTT
CASGRTGGRTEAFF
>TRBV19|TRBJ1-1|-|-
TGTGCCAGTAGTGGCAGGAGGCGTCGGATGAACACTGAAGCTTTCTTT
CASSGRRRRMNTEAFF
>TRBV11-3|TRBJ2-7|-|-
TGTGCCAGCAGACGGGGACACCCGATTTCCTACGAGCAGTACTTC
CASRRGHPISYEQYF
>TRBV7-8|TRBJ1-2|-|TRBD1
TGTGCCAGCAGCTTGGGGCTTGGACAGGGTATAGGTGGCTACACCTTC
CASSLGLGQGIGGYTF
>TRBV29-1|TRBJ1-1|-|-
TGCAGCGGTGGAAACAGAGCCAACACTGAAGCTTTCTTT
CSGGNRANTEAFF
>TRBV18|TRBJ1-4|-|-
TGTGCCAGCTCACCACCGAGTACCAGGGCGGGAGAAAAACTGTTTTTT
CASSPPSTRAGEKLFF
>TRBV18|TRBJ1-4|-|TRBD1
TGTGCCAGCTCATTCACAGGGGGTGGAGAAAAACTGTTTTTT
CASSFTGGGEKLFF